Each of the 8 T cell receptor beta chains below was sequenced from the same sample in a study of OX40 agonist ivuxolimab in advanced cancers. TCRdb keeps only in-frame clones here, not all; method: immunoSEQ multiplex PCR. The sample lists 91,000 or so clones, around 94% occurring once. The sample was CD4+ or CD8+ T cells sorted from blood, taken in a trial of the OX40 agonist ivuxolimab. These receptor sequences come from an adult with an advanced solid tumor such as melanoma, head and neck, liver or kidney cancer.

This chain's CDR3 is CASSLREEISPLHF. The CDR3 DNA sequence: TGTGCCAGCAGCTTAAGGGAGGAGATTTCACCCCTCCACTTT. This rearrangement joins TRBV5-4 to TRBJ1-6; D ambiguous. V shed 2 bases and J shed 9 bases, with 12 bases lying between them. The CDR3 spans 14 residues. Germline loops: CDR1 SGHNT, CDR2 YYREEE (reference sequence).

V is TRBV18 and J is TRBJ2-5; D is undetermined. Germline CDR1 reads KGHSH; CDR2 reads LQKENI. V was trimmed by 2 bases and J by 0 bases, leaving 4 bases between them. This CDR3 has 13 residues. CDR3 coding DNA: TGTGCCAGCTCACCAGGGGACCAAGAGACCCAGTACTTC. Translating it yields CASSPGDQETQYF.

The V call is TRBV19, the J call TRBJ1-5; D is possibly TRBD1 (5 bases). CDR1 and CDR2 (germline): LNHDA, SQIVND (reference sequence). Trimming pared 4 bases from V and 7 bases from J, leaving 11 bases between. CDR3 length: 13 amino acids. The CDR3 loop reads CASSKSGNQPQHF. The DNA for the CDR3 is TGTGCCAGTAGTAAGTCAGGGAACCAGCCCCAGCATTTT.

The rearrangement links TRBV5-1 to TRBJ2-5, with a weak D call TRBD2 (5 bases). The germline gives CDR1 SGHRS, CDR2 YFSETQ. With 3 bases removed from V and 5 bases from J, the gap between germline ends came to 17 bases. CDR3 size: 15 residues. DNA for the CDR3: TGCGCCAGCAGCTCACTAGACCCGTCCCTGGAGACCCAGTACTTC. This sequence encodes CASSSLDPSLETQYF.

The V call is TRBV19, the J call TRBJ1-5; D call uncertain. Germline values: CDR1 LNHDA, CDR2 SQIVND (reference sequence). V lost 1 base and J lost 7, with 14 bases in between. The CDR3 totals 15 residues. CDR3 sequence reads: CASSIALEARQPQHF. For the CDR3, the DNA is TGTGCCAGTAGTATAGCTCTCGAAGCACGCCAGCCCCAGCATTTT.

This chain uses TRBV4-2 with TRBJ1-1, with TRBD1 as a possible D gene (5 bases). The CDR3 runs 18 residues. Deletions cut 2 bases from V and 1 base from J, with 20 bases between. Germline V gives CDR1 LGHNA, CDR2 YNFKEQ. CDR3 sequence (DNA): TGTGCCAGCAGCCAAATACTAAAGTTGGGGGAAAGGAACACTGAAGCTTTCTTT. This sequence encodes CASSQILKLGERNTEAFF.

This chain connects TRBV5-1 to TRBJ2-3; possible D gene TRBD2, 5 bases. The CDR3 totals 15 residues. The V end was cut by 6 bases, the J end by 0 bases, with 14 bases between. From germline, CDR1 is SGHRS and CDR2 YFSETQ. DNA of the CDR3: TGCGCCAGCAAGGCCAGGACTTTTAGCACAGATACGCAGTATTTT. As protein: CASKARTFSTDTQYF.

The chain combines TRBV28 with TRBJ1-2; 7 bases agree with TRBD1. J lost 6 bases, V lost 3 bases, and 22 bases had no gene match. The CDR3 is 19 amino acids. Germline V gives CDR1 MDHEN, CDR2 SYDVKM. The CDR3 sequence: CASSFSLGAGGSLENGYTF. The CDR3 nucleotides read TGTGCCAGCAGTTTCTCCCTAGGGGCAGGGGGATCCCTAGAAAATGGCTACACCTTC.